This T cell receptor beta chain derives from a study of patients and donors after allogeneic stem cell transplantation. A single record per CDR3 protein comes from TCRdb applying MiXCR to the RT-PCR reads. This sample carries 100,000 to 130,000 distinct CDR3 sequences, around 35% of them seen once, and the ten largest clones take 27%. The CDR3 runs 15 residues. In germline, CDR1 is MNHEY, CDR2 SVGAGI. V was shortened by 0 bases and J by 0 bases, with 9 bases between the two germline ends. This clonotype was obtained from a human donor who was either an allogeneic HSCT recipient or a stem cell or donor lymphocyte infusion donor (not recorded which). It is not recorded whose cells these are; they may come from a transplant donor. The gene calls are TRBV6-5 and TRBJ2-7, with D perhaps TRBD2 (6 bases). The sequencing input was blood, either unsorted or a sorted T cell fraction (not recorded which). This CDR3 is CASSYSRGNSYEQYF. The DNA of the CDR3 is TGTGCCAGCAGTTACTCGCGGGGTAACTCCTACGAGCAGTACTTC.